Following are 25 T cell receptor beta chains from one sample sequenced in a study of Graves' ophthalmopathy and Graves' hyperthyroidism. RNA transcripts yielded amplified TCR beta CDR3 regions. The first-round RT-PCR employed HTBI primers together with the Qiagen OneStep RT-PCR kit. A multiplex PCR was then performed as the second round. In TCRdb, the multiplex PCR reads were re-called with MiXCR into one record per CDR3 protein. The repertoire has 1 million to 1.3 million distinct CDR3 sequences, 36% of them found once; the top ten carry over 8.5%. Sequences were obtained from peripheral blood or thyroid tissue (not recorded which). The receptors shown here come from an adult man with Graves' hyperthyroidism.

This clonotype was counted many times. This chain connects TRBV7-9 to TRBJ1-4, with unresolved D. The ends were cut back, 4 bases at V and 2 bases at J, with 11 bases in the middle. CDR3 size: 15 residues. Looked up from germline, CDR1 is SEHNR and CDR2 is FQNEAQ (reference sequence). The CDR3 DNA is TGTGCCAGCAGCTCCCCCGCGGCCACTAATGAAAAACTGTTTTTT. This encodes CASSSPAATNEKLFF.

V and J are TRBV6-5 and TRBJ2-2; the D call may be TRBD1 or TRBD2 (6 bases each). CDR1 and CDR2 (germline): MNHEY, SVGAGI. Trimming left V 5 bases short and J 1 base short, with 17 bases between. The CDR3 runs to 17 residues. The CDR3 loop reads CASSEIRGPENTGELFF. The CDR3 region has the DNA TGTGCCAGCAGTGAAATACGGGGGCCTGAGAACACCGGGGAGCTGTTTTTT.

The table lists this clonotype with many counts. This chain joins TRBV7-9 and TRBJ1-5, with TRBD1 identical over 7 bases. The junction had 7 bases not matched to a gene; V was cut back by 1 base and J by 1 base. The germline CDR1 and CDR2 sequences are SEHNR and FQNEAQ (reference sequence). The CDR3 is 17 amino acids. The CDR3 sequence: CASSLEGASSSNQPQHF. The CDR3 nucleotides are TGTGCCAGCAGCTTAGAGGGGGCTTCCTCGAGCAATCAGCCCCAGCATTTT.

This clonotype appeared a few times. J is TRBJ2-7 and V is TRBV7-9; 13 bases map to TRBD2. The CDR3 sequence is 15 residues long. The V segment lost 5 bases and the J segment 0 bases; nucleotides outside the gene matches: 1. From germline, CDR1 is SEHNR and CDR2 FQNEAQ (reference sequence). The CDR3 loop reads CASSGTSGDSYEQYF. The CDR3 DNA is TGTGCCAGCAGCGGGACTAGCGGGGACTCCTACGAGCAGTACTTC.

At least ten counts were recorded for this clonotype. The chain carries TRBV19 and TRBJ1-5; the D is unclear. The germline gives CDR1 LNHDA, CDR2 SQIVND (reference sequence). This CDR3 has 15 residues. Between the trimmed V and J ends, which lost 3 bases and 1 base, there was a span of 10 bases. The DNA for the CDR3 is TGTGCCAGTAGTATGTGGTTGGGAAGCAATCAGCCCCAGCATTTT. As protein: CASSMWLGSNQPQHF. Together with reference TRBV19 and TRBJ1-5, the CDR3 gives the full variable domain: DGGITQSPKYLFRKEGQNVTLSCEQNLNHDAMYWYRQDPGQGLRLIYYSQIVNDFQKGDIAEGYSVSREKKESFPLTVTSAQKNPTAFYLCASSMWLGSNQPQHFGDGTRLSIL.

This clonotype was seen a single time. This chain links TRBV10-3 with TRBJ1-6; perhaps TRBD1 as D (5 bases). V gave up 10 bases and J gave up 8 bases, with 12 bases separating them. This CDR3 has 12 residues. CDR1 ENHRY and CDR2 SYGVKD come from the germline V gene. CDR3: CATGGGDSPLHF. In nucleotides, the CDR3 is TGTGCCACCGGGGGGGGTGATTCACCCCTCCACTTT.

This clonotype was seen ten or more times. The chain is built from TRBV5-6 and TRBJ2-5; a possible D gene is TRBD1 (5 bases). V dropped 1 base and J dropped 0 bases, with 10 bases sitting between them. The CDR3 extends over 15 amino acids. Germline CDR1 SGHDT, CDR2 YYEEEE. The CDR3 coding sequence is TGTGCCAGCAGCTTGCAGGGTCAGTACCAAGAGACCCAGTACTTC. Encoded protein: CASSLQGQYQETQYF. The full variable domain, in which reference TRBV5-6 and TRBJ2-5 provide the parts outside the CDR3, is DAGVTQSPTHLIKTRGQQVTLRCSPKSGHDTVSWYQQALGQGPQFIFQYYEEEERQRGNFPDRFSGHQFPNYSSELNVNALLLGDSALYLCASSLQGQYQETQYFGPGTRLLVL.

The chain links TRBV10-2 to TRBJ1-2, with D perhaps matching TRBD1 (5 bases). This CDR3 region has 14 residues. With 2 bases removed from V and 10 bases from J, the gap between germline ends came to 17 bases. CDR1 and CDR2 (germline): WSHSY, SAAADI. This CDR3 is CASSEPETRGDYTF. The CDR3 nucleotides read TGCGCCAGCAGTGAGCCGGAGACCCGAGGGGACTACACCTTC.

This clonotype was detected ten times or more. CDR3 residues: CASSKAPLYEQYF. As DNA, the CDR3 is TGTGCCAGCAGCAAAGCTCCCCTCTACGAGCAGTACTTC. The chain joins TRBV9 to TRBJ2-7, with no clear D. CDR1 and CDR2 (germline): SGDLS, YYNGEE. V gave up 4 bases and J gave up 3 bases, with 11 bases separating them. The CDR3 is 13 amino acids.

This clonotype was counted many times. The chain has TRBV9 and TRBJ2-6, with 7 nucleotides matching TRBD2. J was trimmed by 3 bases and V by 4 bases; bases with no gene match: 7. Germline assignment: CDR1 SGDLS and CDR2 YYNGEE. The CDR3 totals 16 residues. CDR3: CASSPTGGGGANVLTF. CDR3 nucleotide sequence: TGTGCCAGCAGCCCAACGGGGGGAGGTGGGGCCAACGTCCTGACTTTC.

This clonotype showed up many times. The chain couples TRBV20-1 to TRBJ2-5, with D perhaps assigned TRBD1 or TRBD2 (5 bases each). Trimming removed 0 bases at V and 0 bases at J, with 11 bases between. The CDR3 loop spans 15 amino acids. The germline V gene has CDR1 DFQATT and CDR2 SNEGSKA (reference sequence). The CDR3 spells CSARDGTKYQETQYF. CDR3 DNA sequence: TGCAGTGCTAGAGATGGGACCAAGTACCAAGAGACCCAGTACTTC.

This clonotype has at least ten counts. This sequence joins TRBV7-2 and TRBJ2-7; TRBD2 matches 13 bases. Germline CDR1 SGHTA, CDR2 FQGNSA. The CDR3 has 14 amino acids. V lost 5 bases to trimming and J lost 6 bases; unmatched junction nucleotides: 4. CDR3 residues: CASSAGLAGLEQYF. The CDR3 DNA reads TGTGCCAGCAGCGCGGGACTAGCGGGACTCGAGCAGTACTTC.

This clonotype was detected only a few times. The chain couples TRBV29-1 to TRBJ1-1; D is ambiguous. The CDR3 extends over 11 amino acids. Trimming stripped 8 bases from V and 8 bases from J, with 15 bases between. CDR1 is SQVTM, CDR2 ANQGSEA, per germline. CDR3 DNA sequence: TGCAGCTTGGACGGCCGTCGGGAAGCTTTCTTT. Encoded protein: CSLDGRREAFF.

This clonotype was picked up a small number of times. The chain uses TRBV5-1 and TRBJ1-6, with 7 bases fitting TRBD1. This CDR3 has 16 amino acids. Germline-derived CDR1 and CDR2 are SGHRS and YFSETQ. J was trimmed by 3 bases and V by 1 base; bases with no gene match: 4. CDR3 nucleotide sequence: TGCGCCAGCAGCTTGACGGCAGGGGGCTATAATTCACCCCTCCACTTT. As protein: CASSLTAGGYNSPLHF.

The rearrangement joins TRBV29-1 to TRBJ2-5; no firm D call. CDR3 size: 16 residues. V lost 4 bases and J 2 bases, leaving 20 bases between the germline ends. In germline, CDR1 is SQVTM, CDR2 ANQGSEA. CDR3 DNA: TGCAGCGTTGCTCAAGAAAACGGAACGGCGCAAGAGACCCAGTACTTC. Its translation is CSVAQENGTAQETQYF.

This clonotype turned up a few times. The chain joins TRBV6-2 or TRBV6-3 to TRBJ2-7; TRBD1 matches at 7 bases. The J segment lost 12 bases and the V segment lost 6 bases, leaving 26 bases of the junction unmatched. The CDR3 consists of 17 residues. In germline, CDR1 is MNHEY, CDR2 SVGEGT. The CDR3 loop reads CASRSTGDGRGIKRVYF. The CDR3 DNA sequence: TGTGCCAGCAGATCAACAGGGGACGGTAGAGGGATCAAGAGAGTGTACTTC.

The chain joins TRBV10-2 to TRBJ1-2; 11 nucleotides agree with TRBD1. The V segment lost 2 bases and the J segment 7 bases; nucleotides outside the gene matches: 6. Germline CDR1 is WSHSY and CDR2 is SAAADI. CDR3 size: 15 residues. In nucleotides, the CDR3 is TGCGCCAGCAGTGAGCCGGACAGGGGGCAGGGTGGCTACACCTTC. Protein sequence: CASSEPDRGQGGYTF.

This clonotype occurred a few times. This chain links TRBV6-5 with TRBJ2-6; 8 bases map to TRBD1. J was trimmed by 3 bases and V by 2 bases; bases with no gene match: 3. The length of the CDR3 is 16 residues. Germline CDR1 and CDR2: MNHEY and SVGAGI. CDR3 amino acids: CASSYIRGLGANVLTF. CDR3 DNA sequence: TGTGCCAGCAGTTACATCAGGGGGCTTGGGGCCAACGTCCTGACTTTC.

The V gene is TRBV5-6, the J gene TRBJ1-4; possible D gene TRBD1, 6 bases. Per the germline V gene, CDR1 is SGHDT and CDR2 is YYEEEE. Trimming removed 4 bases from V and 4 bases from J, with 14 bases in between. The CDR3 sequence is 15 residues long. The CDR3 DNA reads TGTGCCAGCAGCCCATCGGGGGCGCTTAATGAAAAACTGTTTTTT. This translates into CASSPSGALNEKLFF.

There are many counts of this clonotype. Written as DNA, the CDR3 is TGTGCCATAGGCGTGGGGGGAGAGACCCAGTACTTC. This translates into CAIGVGGETQYF. The J gene is TRBJ2-5, the V gene TRBV10-3; D may be TRBD2 (6 bases). The CDR3 covers 12 residues. V was pared by 9 bases and J by 4 bases, with 12 bases between. Per germline, CDR1 ENHRY and CDR2 SYGVKD.

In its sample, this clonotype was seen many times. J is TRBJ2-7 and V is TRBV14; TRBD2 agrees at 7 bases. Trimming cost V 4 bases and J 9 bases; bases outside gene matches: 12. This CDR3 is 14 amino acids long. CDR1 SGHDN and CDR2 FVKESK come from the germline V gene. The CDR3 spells CASSLRGTNKGQYF. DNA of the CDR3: TGTGCCAGCAGCCTACGCGGGACTAACAAAGGGCAGTACTTC.

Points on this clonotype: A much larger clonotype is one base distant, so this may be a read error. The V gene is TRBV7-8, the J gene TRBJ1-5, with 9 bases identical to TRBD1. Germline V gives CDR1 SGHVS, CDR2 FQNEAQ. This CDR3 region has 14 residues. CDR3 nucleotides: TGTGCCAGCAGTTCGGACAGGGGTTATCATCCCCAGCATTTT. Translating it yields CASSSDRGYHPQHF.

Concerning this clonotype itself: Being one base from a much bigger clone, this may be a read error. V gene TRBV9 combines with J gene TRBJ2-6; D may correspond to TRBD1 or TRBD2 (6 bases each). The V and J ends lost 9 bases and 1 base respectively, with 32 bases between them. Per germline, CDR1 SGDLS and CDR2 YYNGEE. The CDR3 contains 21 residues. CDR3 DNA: TGTGCCATCAGTGAGTCCTCCGCGGGAAACCGGGGGCGATCTGGGGCCAACGTCCTGACTTTC. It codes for CAISESSAGNRGRSGANVLTF.

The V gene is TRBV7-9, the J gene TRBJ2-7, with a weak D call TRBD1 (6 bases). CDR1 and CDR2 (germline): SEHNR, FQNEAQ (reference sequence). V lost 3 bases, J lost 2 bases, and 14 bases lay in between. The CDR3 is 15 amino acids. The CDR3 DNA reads TGTGCCAGCAGCTTTGTGGGGGCCCAAACCTACGAGCAGTACTTC. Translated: CASSFVGAQTYEQYF.

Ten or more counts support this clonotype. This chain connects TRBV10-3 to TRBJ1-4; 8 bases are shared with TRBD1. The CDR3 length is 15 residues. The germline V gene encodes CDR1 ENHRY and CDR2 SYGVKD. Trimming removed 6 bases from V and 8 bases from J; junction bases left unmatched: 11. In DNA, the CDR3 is TGTGCCATCAGCGACCGGGGCGGACAGGGCGAAAAACTGTTTTTT. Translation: CAISDRGGQGEKLFF.